The 11 T cell receptor beta chains below all came from one sample that was sequenced in a study of siplizumab effects on memory and regulatory T cells. The protocol was immunoSEQ multiplex PCR, while the TCRdb copy is restricted to in-frame clones and leaves out a portion. The sample includes over 45,000 clones, around 98% of them seen just once. Sequenced input: naive CD8+ T cells sorted from blood. The source is a human donor in good health.

The chain has TRBV2 and TRBJ1-1; a possible D gene is TRBD1 (6 bases). The length of the CDR3 is 15 residues. Per the germline V gene, CDR1 is SNHLY and CDR2 is FYNNEI. The V and J ends lost 3 bases and 0 bases respectively, with 11 bases between them. The CDR3 here is CASSDTGPLNTEAFF. In nucleotides, the CDR3 is TGTGCCAGCAGTGACACAGGGCCACTGAACACTGAAGCTTTCTTT.

J is TRBJ2-2 and V is TRBV5-1; 9 nucleotides align to TRBD1. With 4 bases clipped from V and 8 bases from J, the junction kept 6 bases outside the gene matches. The CDR3 is made up of 14 amino acids. Germline CDR1 and CDR2: SGHRS and YFSETQ. CDR3 nucleotide sequence: TGCGCCAGCAGCACCGGACAGGGGTGGGGGGAGCTGTTTTTT. This sequence encodes CASSTGQGWGELFF. The full variable domain, in which reference TRBV5-1 and TRBJ2-2 provide the parts outside the CDR3, is KAGVTQTPRYLIKTRGQQVTLSCSPISGHRSVSWYQQTPGQGLQFLFEYFSETQRNKGNFPGRFSGRQFSNSRSEMNVSTLELGDSALYLCASSTGQGWGELFFGEGSRLTVL.

The CDR3 spells CASSPEGLAGGETQYF. The CDR3 region has the DNA TGTGCCAGCAGTCCCGAGGGACTAGCGGGAGGAGAGACCCAGTACTTC. This chain connects TRBV28 to TRBJ2-5; 15 nucleotides match TRBD2. This CDR3 comprises 16 residues. CDR1 and CDR2 (germline): MDHEN, SYDVKM. Trimming took 5 bases from V and 4 from J; bases not matched to a gene: 5.

The chain links TRBV13 to TRBJ2-7; tentatively, D is TRBD2 (6 bases). CDR1 and CDR2 from the germline V gene are PRHDT and FYEKMQ (reference sequence). Trimming pared 5 bases from V and 2 bases from J, leaving 13 bases between. CDR3 size: 14 residues. CDR3 amino acids: CASSVSGHPYEQYF. CDR3 sequence (DNA): TGTGCCAGCAGCGTGAGCGGGCACCCCTACGAGCAGTACTTC.

The chain employs TRBV10-1 and TRBJ2-1, with 7 bases lining up with TRBD1. After removal of 6 bases from V and 4 bases from J, the junction contained 3 bases not matched to a gene. The CDR3 spans 13 residues. CDR1 is WNHNN and CDR2 is SYGVQD in the germline V gene (reference sequence). CDR3 DNA: TGCGCCAGCAGCCAGGGGGTATACAATGAGCAGTTCTTC. Translation: CASSQGVYNEQFF.

V and J are TRBV5-1 and TRBJ2-1, with D maybe TRBD2 (6 bases). The germline gives CDR1 SGHRS, CDR2 YFSETQ. Trimming stripped 2 bases from V and 6 bases from J, with 15 bases between. The CDR3 has 15 amino acids. The CDR3 DNA reads as TGCGCCAGCAGCTTAACCCCGGGGGTGGGCAATGAGCAGTTCTTC. Its protein is CASSLTPGVGNEQFF.

This chain's CDR3 is CASSFSSRYQETQYF. In DNA, the CDR3 is TGTGCCAGCAGTTTTTCTAGCAGGTACCAAGAGACCCAGTACTTC. This chain links TRBV27 with TRBJ2-5; tentatively, D is TRBD2 (5 bases). Germline values: CDR1 MNHEY, CDR2 SMNVEV (reference sequence). Trimming left V 3 bases short and J 0 bases short, with 11 bases between. This CDR3 contains 15 residues.

The chain carries TRBV5-6 and TRBJ2-1; no firm D call. The V gene lost 0 bases and the J gene lost 5 bases, with 9 bases spanning the gap. The germline gives CDR1 SGHDT, CDR2 YYEEEE. There are 14 residues in the CDR3. The CDR3 loop reads CASSLEGENNEQFF. In DNA, the CDR3 is TGTGCCAGCAGCTTGGAGGGTGAGAACAATGAGCAGTTCTTC. Full variable domain (rest looked up from reference TRBV5-6 and TRBJ2-1): DAGVTQSPTHLIKTRGQQVTLRCSPKSGHDTVSWYQQALGQGPQFIFQYYEEEERQRGNFPDRFSGHQFPNYSSELNVNALLLGDSALYLCASSLEGENNEQFFGPGTRLTVL.

This chain joins TRBV14 and TRBJ1-1; no clear D gene. Per the germline V gene, CDR1 is SGHDN and CDR2 is FVKESK. The CDR3 spans 19 residues. V shed 0 bases and J shed 1 base, with 21 bases lying between them. In DNA, the CDR3 is TGTGCCAGCAGCCAAGAGGCGACGATGGCCTCAATATCGAACACTGAAGCTTTCTTT. Translated: CASSQEATMASISNTEAFF.

The chain joins TRBV14 to TRBJ2-7; the D is unclear. Per germline, CDR1 SGHDN and CDR2 FVKESK. V was trimmed by 4 bases and J by 0 bases, leaving 7 bases between them. CDR3 length: 13 residues. CDR3 nucleotides: TGTGCCAGCAGCCTACACCTCTCCTACGAGCAGTACTTC. This gives the protein CASSLHLSYEQYF.

The V and J genes are TRBV6-5 and TRBJ1-5; TRBD1 aligns across 7 bases. J lost 7 bases, V lost 4 bases, and 10 bases had no gene match. Germline-derived CDR1 and CDR2 are MNHEY and SVGAGI. This CDR3 spans 15 amino acids. CDR3 in amino acids: CASSSLDRAGQPQHF. CDR3 bases: TGTGCCAGCAGTTCCCTCGACAGGGCGGGGCAGCCCCAGCATTTT.